What follows are 26 T cell receptor beta chains derived from one specimen sequenced in a study of beta chain features in type 1 diabetes (dated by TCRdb to the late 2010s). These receptors are not linked to any known antigen. Library preparation used the immunoSEQ multiplex PCR assay. The entire isolated RNA was reverse transcribed using the High Capacity cDNA Reverse Transcription Kit, and thus expressed TCRB transcripts were sequenced. This immuneACCESS table, as held by TCRdb, lists in-frame sequences with V and J called but not all clones. Of the missing ones, under half trace to an unresolved V gene in checked studies; the others have no known cause. The table for this sample lists under 300,000 clones; about 20% of them were counted only once. Jointly, the top ten make up 0.028% of the sample. Overall results and qualifications from the work: A moderate but significant shortening of TCRB CDR3 length was observed in type 1 diabetes patients in all four CD4+ subsets.

Sequencing was carried out using naive CD4+ T cells from blood. The cell subset or site label corresponds to: true naive CD4+ T cells. Receptors were obtained from a woman in her 40s with type 1 diabetes.

This clone was seen a handful of times. The CDR3 loop reads CASRSAGEGVRGYTF. CDR3 in DNA: TGTGCCAGCAGAAGCGCAGGGGAAGGGGTCCGTGGCTACACCTTC. V and J are TRBV6-5 and TRBJ1-2; D possibly corresponds to TRBD1 (6 bases). The CDR3 spans 15 residues. V lost 6 bases and J 7 bases, leaving 21 bases between the germline ends. Germline V lookup: CDR1 MNHEY, CDR2 SVGAGI.

The chain employs TRBV19 and TRBJ2-7, with 8 bases that match TRBD2. V gave up 9 bases and J gave up 7 bases; unmatched junction bases: 14. The CDR3 has 14 amino acids. Germline V gene data show CDR1 as LNHDA and CDR2 as SQIVND (reference sequence). The CDR3 region has the DNA TGTGCCAGCGGCAGGAGCGGGAGACTCGGGGAGCAGTACTTC. It translates to CASGRSGRLGEQYF.

This rearrangement joins TRBV9 to TRBJ2-7; TRBD1 aligns across 7 bases. Germline CDR1 and CDR2: SGDLS and YYNGEE. This CDR3 has 15 amino acids. With V trimmed by 2 bases and J by 2 bases, 7 bases remained unmatched. The CDR3 DNA is TGTGCCAGCAGCGTCCGGGACAGCGATACCTACGAGCAGTACTTC. Its translation is CASSVRDSDTYEQYF.

This clone was detected only a few times. The gene calls are TRBV19 and TRBJ2-3; D unclear. CDR3 length: 14 residues. Per the germline V gene, CDR1 is LNHDA and CDR2 is SQIVND (reference sequence). V shed 4 bases and J shed 6 bases, with 14 bases lying between them. The chain's CDR3 is CASSTVSVVDTQYF. The DNA of the CDR3 is TGTGCCAGTAGTACGGTTTCTGTTGTGGATACGCAGTATTTT.

The chain carries TRBV4-2 and TRBJ2-4; 7 bases fit TRBD2. Germline V CDR1 and CDR2: LGHNA, YNFKEQ. The CDR3 sequence is 15 residues long. After removal of 4 bases from V and 5 bases from J, the junction contained 8 bases not matched to a gene. The CDR3 DNA follows: TGTGCCAGCAGCCGAATGGGGGGGACCGAAAACATTCAGTACTTC. Translated: CASSRMGGTENIQYF.

This chain connects TRBV18 to TRBJ2-5, with D possibly matching TRBD2 (5 bases). V lost 3 bases to trimming and J lost 5 bases, with 10 bases between them. CDR1 is KGHSH, CDR2 LQKENI, per germline. The CDR3 is 13 residues long. The CDR3 nucleotides read TGTGCCAGCTCACCTGTACGAGGGGAGACCCAGTACTTC. Protein product: CASSPVRGETQYF.

This clone has only a few counts. The chain links TRBV6-6 to TRBJ1-5; 8 bases match TRBD1. J gave up 2 bases and V 5 bases, and 8 bases lay outside the gene matches. The CDR3 has 16 amino acids. CDR1 is MNHNY, CDR2 SVGAGI, per germline (reference sequence). The CDR3 DNA reads as TGTGCCAGCAGTCAGATCACAGGGGGTGGCAATCAGCCCCAGCATTTT. It is translated as CASSQITGGGNQPQHF.

V and J are TRBV29-1 and TRBJ2-1; TRBD2 matches at 11 bases. The CDR3 has 15 residues. Germline V gene sequence: CDR1 SQVTM, CDR2 ANQGSEA. The junction had 5 bases not matched to a gene; V was cut back by 5 bases and J by 2 bases. The CDR3 nucleotides are TGCAGCGTTCTCCCGACTAGCGGGGCCTACAATGAGCAGTTCTTC. Protein: CSVLPTSGAYNEQFF.

A few counts support this clone. The chain has TRBV5-1 and TRBJ1-1; a possible D gene is TRBD1 (6 bases). The CDR3 spans 12 residues. V was clipped by 5 bases and J by 7 bases, with 12 bases between them. Germline CDR1 reads SGHRS; CDR2 reads YFSETQ. Here the CDR3 reads CASSVQGLEAFF. DNA of the CDR3: TGCGCCAGCAGTGTCCAGGGGCTTGAAGCTTTCTTT.

CDR3 in DNA: TGTGCCGGGGTACTAGCGGGGGTTCCCACAGATACGCAGTATTTT. Residues: CAGVLAGVPTDTQYF. The rearrangement links TRBV2 to TRBJ2-3; 11 bases map to TRBD2. The CDR3 sequence is 15 residues long. The V and J ends lost 11 bases and 2 bases, in that order; junction bases with no gene match: 9. CDR1 and CDR2 from the germline V gene are SNHLY and FYNNEI.

The CDR3 loop reads CASSSIGGLAGNEQFF. In DNA form, the CDR3 reads TGTGCCAGCAGCTCGATAGGGGGGCTAGCGGGGAATGAGCAGTTCTTC. The chain couples TRBV7-3 to TRBJ2-1; 9 nucleotides align to TRBD2. This CDR3 contains 16 residues. Germline values: CDR1 SGHTA, CDR2 FQGTGA. Trimming cost V 4 bases and J 7 bases; bases outside gene matches: 11.

This sequence joins TRBV5-4 and TRBJ2-7, with a possible D match to TRBD1 (6 bases). CDR1 is SGHNT, CDR2 YYREEE, per germline (reference sequence). There are 14 residues in the CDR3. Trimming stripped 3 bases from V and 7 bases from J, with 17 bases between. In DNA, the CDR3 is TGTGCCAGCAGCTCGGACAGAAGTCAGCGGGAGCAGTACTTC. Protein product: CASSSDRSQREQYF.

The chain combines TRBV7-2 with TRBJ2-3; D unresolved. Trimming took 5 bases from V and 1 from J, leaving 13 bases between them. Germline V gene sequence: CDR1 SGHTA, CDR2 FQGNSA. The CDR3 totals 15 residues. CDR3 sequence: CASSLTSPGTDTQYF. CDR3 bases: TGTGCCAGCAGCCTTACTTCACCGGGCACAGATACGCAGTATTTT. The full variable domain, rest sourced from reference TRBV7-2 and TRBJ2-3, is GAGVSQSPSNKVTEKGKDVELRCDPISGHTALYWYRQSLGQGLEFLIYFQGNSAPDKSGLPSDRFSAERTGGSVSTLTIQRTQQEDSAVYLCASSLTSPGTDTQYFGPGTRLTVL.

This clone was seen a few times. This chain uses TRBV5-6 with TRBJ1-5; TRBD1 agrees at 7 bases. Trimming at V came to 2 bases and at J to 7 bases, leaving 6 bases not matched to a gene. The length of the CDR3 is 14 residues. CDR1 and CDR2 from the germline V gene are SGHDT and YYEEEE. The CDR3 here is CASSFTGAGQPQHF. CDR3 nucleotide sequence: TGTGCCAGCAGCTTTACAGGGGCTGGACAGCCCCAGCATTTT. Full variable domain (missing parts from reference TRBV5-6 and TRBJ1-5): DAGVTQSPTHLIKTRGQQVTLRCSPKSGHDTVSWYQQALGQGPQFIFQYYEEEERQRGNFPDRFSGHQFPNYSSELNVNALLLGDSALYLCASSFTGAGQPQHFGDGTRLSIL.

The chain combines TRBV27 with TRBJ2-7; 7 bases match TRBD2. From germline, CDR1 is MNHEY and CDR2 SMNVEV (reference sequence). The CDR3 is 15 amino acids. Trimming cost V 4 bases and J 3 bases; bases outside gene matches: 9. Here the CDR3 DNA reads TGTGCCAGCAGTTCCCAGCGGGATGCTAACTACGAGCAGTACTTC. Translated, it gives CASSSQRDANYEQYF.

The V gene is TRBV4-2, the J gene TRBJ2-5; D unclear. CDR1 and CDR2 (germline): LGHNA, YNFKEQ. With 0 bases removed from V and 3 bases from J, the gap between germline ends came to 5 bases. There are 13 residues in the CDR3. The CDR3 is CASSQEPEETQYF. The CDR3 bases are TGTGCCAGCAGCCAAGAACCAGAAGAGACCCAGTACTTC.

The V gene is TRBV18, the J gene TRBJ2-5; 7 bases are a match to TRBD1. The DNA end is a closer match to TRBJ2-7, so the J assignment may be wrong. From germline, CDR1 is KGHSH and CDR2 LQKENI. The CDR3 is made up of 13 amino acids. This CDR3 is CASSPGQSYEQYF. The CDR3 bases are TGTGCCAGCTCACCGGGACAGTCCTACGAGCAGTACTTC.

This clone has only a few counts. V and J are TRBV5-1 and TRBJ2-7, with 7 bases identical to TRBD1. The trim removed 1 base at V and 7 bases at J, leaving 5 bases unmatched. Germline V lookup: CDR1 SGHRS, CDR2 YFSETQ. This CDR3 region has 13 residues. The chain's CDR3 is CASSLWTGGEQYF. CDR3 nucleotide sequence: TGCGCCAGCAGCTTGTGGACAGGAGGAGAGCAGTACTTC.

This clone was counted only a few times. This rearrangement joins TRBV6-5 to TRBJ2-1; possible D gene TRBD2, 6 bases. The germline CDR1 and CDR2 sequences are MNHEY and SVGAGI. The V end was cut by 4 bases, the J end by 1 base, with 14 bases between. The CDR3 length is 16 residues. DNA for the CDR3: TGTGCCAGCAGTTCGGGACTGGGGAGGTCCTACAATGAGCAGTTCTTC. This encodes CASSSGLGRSYNEQFF.

The chain carries TRBV4-1 and TRBJ1-5; D is possibly TRBD1 (5 bases). The CDR3 contains 14 residues. Trimming stripped 1 base from V and 7 bases from J, with 11 bases between. Germline loops: CDR1 MGHRA, CDR2 YSYEKL. The CDR3 here is CASSQAGGGQPQHF. The CDR3 DNA follows: TGCGCCAGCAGCCAAGCCGGCGGGGGGCAGCCCCAGCATTTT.

This clone was counted a few times. The chain employs TRBV4-3 and TRBJ2-7; possibly TRBD2 for D (5 bases). Germline V lookup: CDR1 LGHNA, CDR2 YSLEER. The CDR3 runs to 15 residues. V lost 0 bases, J lost 0 bases, and 9 bases lay in between. The CDR3 loop is CASSQEAVSSYEQYF. The CDR3 nucleotides read TGCGCCAGCAGCCAAGAAGCGGTAAGCTCCTACGAGCAGTACTTC.

The chain links TRBV6-5 to TRBJ2-1, with unresolved D. The V end was cut by 4 bases, the J end by 6 bases, with 19 bases between. This CDR3 has 16 amino acids. The germline gives CDR1 MNHEY, CDR2 SVGAGI. Here the CDR3 DNA reads TGTGCCAGCAGTTTCGGTTACGACTTCAACCTCAATGAGCAGTTCTTC. It translates to CASSFGYDFNLNEQFF.

This clone was recorded a few times. This chain uses TRBV4-3 with TRBJ1-5; D possibly corresponds to TRBD1 (6 bases). V lost 4 bases to trimming and J lost 2 bases, with 12 bases between them. CDR3 length: 15 amino acids. CDR1 is LGHNA, CDR2 YSLEER, per germline. In nucleotides, the CDR3 is TGCGCCAGCAGCCCAACAGGGCACGGCAATCAGCCCCAGCATTTT. Protein product: CASSPTGHGNQPQHF.

J is TRBJ2-1 and V is TRBV27; 7 bases fit TRBD1. This CDR3 has 17 residues. The germline V gene encodes CDR1 MNHEY and CDR2 SMNVEV (reference sequence). The trim removed 2 bases at V and 4 bases at J, leaving 11 bases unmatched. Written as DNA, the CDR3 is TGTGCCAGCAGTTTAACCCCGACAGGGTGGTCGTACAATGAGCAGTTCTTC. Residues: CASSLTPTGWSYNEQFF.

The chain couples TRBV27 to TRBJ1-1, with D unclear. Germline V gives CDR1 MNHEY, CDR2 SMNVEV (reference sequence). The CDR3 runs to 15 residues. V shed 4 bases and J shed 5 bases, with 17 bases lying between them. CDR3 loop: CASSSGGEGRTEAFF. CDR3 DNA sequence: TGTGCCAGCAGTTCGGGCGGGGAGGGAAGAACTGAAGCTTTCTTT.

This clone was seen a handful of times. V is TRBV6-5 and J is TRBJ2-7; D perhaps matches TRBD1 (6 bases). V lost 2 bases, J lost 4 bases, and 6 bases lay in between. The CDR3 covers 12 residues. The V gene's germline CDR1 is MNHEY and CDR2 SVGAGI. Written as DNA, the CDR3 is TGTGCCAGCAGTTACGGGACATACGAGCAGTACTTC. It specifies CASSYGTYEQYF.